This TCR beta chain was found in a study of blood T cell repertoires in COVID-19. Study as a whole: The United States, Italy and Spain provided the acute and convalescent COVID-19 samples.

The repertoire was sequenced with immunoSEQ multiplex PCR; TCRdb's copy has only in-frame clones and lacks some. Of about 160,000 clones in the sample, roughly 87% were seen once. The CDR3 is 14 amino acids. Germline CDR1 reads MNHEY; CDR2 reads SVGAGI. The V and J ends lost 10 bases and 3 bases, in that order; junction bases with no gene match: 6. The clonotype comes from a woman aged 55-75 years who had recovered from COVID-19. Sequencing used peripheral blood. This chain links TRBV6-5 with TRBJ1-6; TRBD1 agrees at 7 bases. The CDR3 is CATNRDSYNSPLHF. The CDR3 DNA follows: TGTGCCACCAACCGGGACAGCTATAATTCACCCCTCCACTTT.